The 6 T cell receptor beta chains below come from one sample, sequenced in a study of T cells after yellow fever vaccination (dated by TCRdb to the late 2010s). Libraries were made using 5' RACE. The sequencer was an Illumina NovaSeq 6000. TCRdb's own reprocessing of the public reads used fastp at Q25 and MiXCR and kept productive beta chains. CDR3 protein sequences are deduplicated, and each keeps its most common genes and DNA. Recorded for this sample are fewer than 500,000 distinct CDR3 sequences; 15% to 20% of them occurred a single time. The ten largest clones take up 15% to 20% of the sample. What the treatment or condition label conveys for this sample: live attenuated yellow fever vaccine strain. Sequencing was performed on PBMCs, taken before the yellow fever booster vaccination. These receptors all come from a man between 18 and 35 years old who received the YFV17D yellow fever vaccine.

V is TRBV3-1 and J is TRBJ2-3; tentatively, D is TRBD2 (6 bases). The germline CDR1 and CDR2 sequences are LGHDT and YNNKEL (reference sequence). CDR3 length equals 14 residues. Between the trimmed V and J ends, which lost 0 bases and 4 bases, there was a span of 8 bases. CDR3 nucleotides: TGTGCCAGCAGCCAAGATTGGAGGGCAGATACGCAGTATTTT. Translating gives CASSQDWRADTQYF.

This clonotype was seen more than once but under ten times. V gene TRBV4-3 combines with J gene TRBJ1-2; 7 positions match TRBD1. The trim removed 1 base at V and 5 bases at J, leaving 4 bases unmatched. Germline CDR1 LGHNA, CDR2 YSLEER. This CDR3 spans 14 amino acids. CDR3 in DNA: TGCGCCAGCAGCCAAGTGACAGGGCGTTATGGCTACACCTTC. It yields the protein CASSQVTGRYGYTF.

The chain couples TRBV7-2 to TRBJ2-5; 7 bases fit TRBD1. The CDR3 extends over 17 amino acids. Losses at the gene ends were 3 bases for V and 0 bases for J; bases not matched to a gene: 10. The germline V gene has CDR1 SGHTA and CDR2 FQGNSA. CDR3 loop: CASSFTFGDSYQETQYF. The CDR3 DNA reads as TGTGCCAGCAGCTTTACCTTCGGGGACAGCTACCAAGAGACCCAGTACTTC.

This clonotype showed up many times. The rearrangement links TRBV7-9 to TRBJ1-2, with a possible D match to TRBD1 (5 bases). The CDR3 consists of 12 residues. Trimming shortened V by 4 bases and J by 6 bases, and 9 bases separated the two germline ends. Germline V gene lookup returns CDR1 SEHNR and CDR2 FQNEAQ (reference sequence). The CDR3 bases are TGTGCCAGCAGCTACGAGGGGCATGGCTACACCTTC. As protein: CASSYEGHGYTF.

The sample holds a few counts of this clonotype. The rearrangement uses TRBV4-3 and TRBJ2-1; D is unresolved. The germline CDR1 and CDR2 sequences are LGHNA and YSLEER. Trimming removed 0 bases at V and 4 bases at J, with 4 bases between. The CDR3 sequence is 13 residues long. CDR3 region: CASSQDHYNEQFF. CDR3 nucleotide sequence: TGCGCCAGCAGCCAAGACCATTACAATGAGCAGTTCTTC.

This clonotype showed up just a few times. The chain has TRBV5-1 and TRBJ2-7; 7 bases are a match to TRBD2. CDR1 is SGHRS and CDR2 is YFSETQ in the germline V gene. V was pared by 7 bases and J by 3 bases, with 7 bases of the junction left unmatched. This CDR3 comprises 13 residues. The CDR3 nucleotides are TGCGCCAGCCGGACCGGGGAGGGCTACGAGCAGTACGTC. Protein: CASRTGEGYEQYV.